These T cell receptor beta chains were read from a single sample in a study of blood T cell repertoires in COVID-19. Assay used: immunoSEQ multiplex PCR; TCRdb lists only in-frame clones, some missing. The repertoire holds about 190,000 clones, around 78% seen once, with 2.8% in the top ten. Sequencing input: peripheral blood. These receptors were taken from a woman of 80 years or more with active or convalescent COVID-19. The CDR3 runs from the conserved cysteine through the conserved F or W. The D gene is left open where the match is weak. Some rows have no size entry. The others give once, few or many, or a class for an expanded clone.

CDR3	DNA	V	J	D	size
CASSRGLAGVRETQYF	TGCGCCAGCAGCCGGGGACTAGCGGGGGTAAGAGAGACCCAGTACTTC	TRBV4-1	TRBJ2-5	TRBD2	once
CASSLSSIGYEQYF	TGTGCCAGCAGCCTTTCATCGATCGGCTACGAGCAGTACTTC	TRBV7-2	TRBJ2-7	-	-
CATSRDSMNTEAFF	TGTGCCACCAGCAGGGACAGCATGAACACTGAAGCTTTCTTT	TRBV15	TRBJ1-1	-	-
CASSPAGRTEAFF	TGTGCCAGCAGCCCAGCAGGGCGGACTGAAGCTTTCTTT	TRBV3-1/TRBV3-2	TRBJ1-1	-	few
CASSPTGELAKNIQYF	TGTGCCAGCTCACCAACAGGGGAGTTGGCCAAAAACATTCAGTACTTC	TRBV18	TRBJ2-4	TRBD1	-
CASSPRSSYEQYF	TGTGCCAGCAGCCCTCGGAGCTCCTACGAGCAGTACTTC	TRBV3-1/TRBV3-2	TRBJ2-7	-	-
CASSLGQGASGYTF	TGTGCCAGCAGCCTCGGACAGGGGGCGTCGGGCTACACCTTC	TRBV7-2	TRBJ1-2	TRBD1	-
CASSTGVYNSPLHF	TGTGCCAGCTCCACAGGGGTTTATAATTCACCCCTCCACTTT	TRBV2	TRBJ1-6	TRBD1	-
CASSTGTGYNEQFF	TGTGCCAGTAGTACCGGGACAGGCTACAATGAGCAGTTCTTC	TRBV19	TRBJ2-1	TRBD1	-
CASSEPSSYNSPLHF	TGTGCCAGCAGTGAACCGAGCTCCTATAATTCACCCCTCCACTTT	TRBV6-1	TRBJ1-6	-	-
CSARDSWGEPQHF	TGCAGCGCCCGAGATTCTTGGGGAGAGCCCCAGCATTTT	TRBV29-1	TRBJ1-5	-	-
CASSQVVTTRSYEQYF	TGTGCCAGCAGCCAAGTCGTAACTACCCGCTCCTACGAGCAGTACTTC	TRBV3-1/TRBV3-2	TRBJ2-7	-	-
CASSRRQGRLSEAFF	TGTGCCAGCAGCCGTCGACAGGGGCGTTTGTCTGAAGCTTTCTTT	TRBV21-1	TRBJ1-1	-	-
CASSLGQVSYEQYF	TGTGCCAGCAGCCTTGGACAGGTCTCCTACGAGCAGTACTTC	TRBV3-1/TRBV3-2	TRBJ2-7	TRBD1	-
CASSLKAGDQPQHF	TGTGCCAGCAGTTTAAAGGCAGGGGACCAGCCCCAGCATTTT	TRBV27	TRBJ1-5	-	-
CASSFFRVSGELFF	TGTGCCAGCAGTTTTTTCAGGGTGTCCGGGGAGCTGTTTTTT	TRBV28	TRBJ2-2	-	-
CASSLIYSETQYF	TGTGCCAGCAGCTTAATATATTCCGAGACCCAGTACTTC	TRBV7-2	TRBJ2-5	-	-
CASSFSSGDTGELFF	TGCGCCAGCAGCTTTAGTAGCGGAGACACCGGGGAGCTGTTTTTT	TRBV5-1	TRBJ2-2	-	-
CASSSQTYYGYTF	TGTGCCAGCAGCTCCCAGACTTACTATGGCTACACCTTC	TRBV9	TRBJ1-2	-	-
CSVETVNTGELFF	TGCAGCGTTGAAACGGTGAACACCGGGGAGCTGTTTTTT	TRBV29-1	TRBJ2-2	-	few
CASRGQKNEQYF	TGTGCCAGCAGGGGACAGAAAAACGAGCAGTACTTC	TRBV6-6	TRBJ2-7	TRBD1	once
CASSQEQGILLYGYTF	TGCGCCAGCAGCCAAGAACAGGGCATACTCCTCTATGGCTACACCTTC	TRBV4-3	TRBJ1-2	-	once
CASSLQGAMYEQYF	TGTGCCAGCAGCCTACAGGGGGCCATGTACGAGCAGTACTTC	TRBV7-2	TRBJ2-7	TRBD1	-
CASSTLSRGSTDTQYF	TGTGCCAGCTCAACGCTGAGCCGGGGAAGCACAGATACGCAGTATTTT	TRBV18	TRBJ2-3	-	-
CASSSVDDFNGYEQYF	TGTGCCAGCAGTTCCGTCGACGACTTCAATGGCTACGAGCAGTACTTC	TRBV6-2/TRBV6-3	TRBJ2-7	-	-
CASSFPPGGLGETQYF	TGTGCCAGCAGTTTCCCCCCCGGGGGGTTGGGTGAGACCCAGTACTTC	TRBV7-9	TRBJ2-5	TRBD2	-
CASTGGGLILIRPQHF	TGTGCCAGCACCGGGGGGGGACTTATACTCATACGGCCCCAGCATTTT	TRBV28	TRBJ1-5	-	-
CASSFRLGQTNTGELFF	TGTGCCAGCAGCTTCCGTCTGGGACAGACGAACACCGGGGAGCTGTTTTTT	TRBV5-5	TRBJ2-2	TRBD1	-
CASSFSGSSEQYF	TGTGCCAGCAGCTTCTCCGGGAGCTCCGAGCAGTACTTC	TRBV3-1/TRBV3-2	TRBJ2-7	-	-
CATSGRDRVDGYTF	TGTGCCACCAGCGGTCGGGACAGGGTAGATGGCTACACCTTC	TRBV15	TRBJ1-2	TRBD1	-